This T cell receptor beta chain was sequenced for a study of blood T cell repertoires in COVID-19 (TCRdb year 2020). With respect to the entire study: Collaborator samples came from the United States, Italy and Spain and covered acute and convalescent phases of COVID-19. The material from the prospective study consisted of cDNA or gDNA derived from T cells, B-cell-depleted T cells, or PBMCs. Deeply sampled blood TCRbeta repertoires from subjects exposed to, actively infected with, or recovered from COVID-19 were included in the dataset. The sample metadata nearly always contained a de-identified subject ID, COVID-19 status, age in years and sex. Where available, HLA class I and class II types were obtained from metadata supplied by the sample provider rather than from assay-based typing. A freely available public database, intended as a resource for researchers studying the immune response to SARS-CoV-2, is where the repertoires were released. The samples were drawn from two sources: the first 160 participants of the ongoing ImmuneRACE study, and some 1,300 subjects contributed by 6 global collaborators.

Whole blood was collected in K2EDTA tubes by collaborating institutions according to the institutions' own protocols. For TCRbeta analysis, collaborators shipped samples in one of three forms: frozen whole blood, isolated PBMCs, or DNA extracted from either of those sample types. Turning to this clone: Its antigen is not yet known. Qualities for individual bases were not recorded, and no much larger clone is one base off.

TCRbeta CDR3 regions were amplified from genomic DNA by means of the immunoSEQ Assay, a bias-controlled multiplex PCR. Under the source paper's analysis protocol: Within the assay, amplification of reference gene primers was used to estimate how many nucleated cells each sample contained. To quantify the absolute abundance of each unique TCRbeta CDR3 rearrangement, sequence reads were collapsed and filtered. For each sample, productive Simpson clonality was calculated as the square root of Simpson's diversity index across productive rearrangements. The clones in this table, taken by TCRdb from immuneACCESS, are in-frame only. Not every clone is retained; where verified, under half of the shortfall comes from an unresolved V gene, and the cause of the rest is unknown. V and J calls and clone size come straight from that table; D and trimming were deduced from the DNA. Within this sample are 150,000 to 200,000 clones, with 80% to 85% of them counted one time only. More than 7% of the sample belongs to the ten largest clones.

Results and caveats for the whole study, not just this receptor: Clinical and demographic metadata were provided uncurated, with the amount varying by source and participant.

The germline V gene gives CDR1 as KGHSH and CDR2 as LQKENI. The CDR3 numbers 13 residues from cysteine through phenylalanine. Just the 39-base CDR3 DNA is kept, in frame starting at base 1. Between the V and J ends, shortened by 4 bases and 1 base respectively, the junction contains 5 bases. The sequence was collected from a woman older than 75 with active or convalescent COVID-19. Recombination linked TRBV18 to TRBJ1-5, with no D gene named confidently. The material sequenced was peripheral blood. The DNA reads TGTGCCAGCTCACTAGTGAGCAATCAGCCCCAGCATTTT. It translates as CASSLVSNQPQHF.